This TCR beta chain is drawn from a study of CXCR3-negative and CXCR3-positive naive CD8 T cells. General observations from the study: The level of CXCR3 expression partially decreased after cryopreservation; the majority of assays used fresh PBMCs. Naive CXCR3-negative cells resembled naive CXCR3-positive cells in TRBV-TRBJ usage; memory cells differed. With surface CD5 comparable between naive subsets, TCR strength was estimated using properties derived from the TRB CDR3.

Germline CDR1 is MDHEN and CDR2 is SYDVKM. This CDR3 is 15 amino acids long. The authors prepared UMI-labeled TRB cDNA libraries by 5' RACE. From its re-call of the 5' RACE reads, TCRdb lists each CDR3 protein once, without DNA. The sample totals some 130,000 distinct CDR3 sequences. Concerning this clonotype itself: Its antigen is unknown.

The origin of this receptor is a human donor in good health. Some clones in this sample may be carry-over from other donors' samples. The chain joins TRBV28 to TRBJ2-3; TCRdb names TRBD1, which stays unverified in the absence of DNA. Sequencing was carried out using naive CXCR3- CD8+ T cells from blood. Indicated subset: CD45RO-CCR7+CD27+CD95- naive CD8+ T cells lacking CXCR3 (TNR3-). The CDR3 protein is CASKVLRDRGDTQYF.